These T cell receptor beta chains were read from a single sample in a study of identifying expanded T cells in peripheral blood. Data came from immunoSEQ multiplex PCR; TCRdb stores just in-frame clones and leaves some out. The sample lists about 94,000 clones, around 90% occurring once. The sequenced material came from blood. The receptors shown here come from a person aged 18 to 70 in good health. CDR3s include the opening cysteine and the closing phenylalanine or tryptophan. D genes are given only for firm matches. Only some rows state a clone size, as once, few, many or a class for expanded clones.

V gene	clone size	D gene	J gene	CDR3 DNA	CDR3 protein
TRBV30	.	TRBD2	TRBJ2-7	TGTGCCTGGAGTGTACGGGGGCTAGCGGGAGACTTATCCTCCTACGAGCAGTACTTC	CAWSVRGLAGDLSSYEQYF
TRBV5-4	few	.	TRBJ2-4	TGTGCCAGCAGCCTACAGGGTTCCAAAAACATTCAGTACTTC	CASSLQGSKNIQYF
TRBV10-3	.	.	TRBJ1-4	TGTGCCATCAGTGAGACAGGGTCCGAAAAACTGTTTTTT	CAISETGSEKLFF
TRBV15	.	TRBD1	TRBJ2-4	TGTGCCACCAGCAGAACACAGGGGGCCATTCAGTACTTC	CATSRTQGAIQYF
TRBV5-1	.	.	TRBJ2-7	TGCGCCAGCAGCTTGGACAGGGTGAATCCCTACGAGCAGTACTTC	CASSLDRVNPYEQYF
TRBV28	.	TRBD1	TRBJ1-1	TGTGCCAGCAGTCCAGAGCGAAAGGGGGCGGCTTTCTTT	CASSPERKGAAFF
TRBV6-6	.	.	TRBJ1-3	TGTGCCAGCAGTTACGGGGGGAACTCTGGAAACACCATATATTTT	CASSYGGNSGNTIYF
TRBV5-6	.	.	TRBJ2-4	TGTGCCAGCAGCTTGGGGACAGATAACATTCAGTACTTC	CASSLGTDNIQYF
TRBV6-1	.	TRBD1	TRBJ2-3	TGTGCCAGCAGCACCACAGGGGACGTGACAGATACGCAGTATTTT	CASSTTGDVTDTQYF
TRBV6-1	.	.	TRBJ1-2	TGTGCCAGCAGTACAGGGCCCTCCTTAGGCGGCTACACCTTC	CASSTGPSLGGYTF
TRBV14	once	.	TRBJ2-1	TGTGCCAGCAGCTATGACTACCTCCGCTACAATGAGCAGTTCTTC	CASSYDYLRYNEQFF
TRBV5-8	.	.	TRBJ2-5	TGTGCCAGCAGCTTGGACAGGGTCCAAGAGACCCAGTACTTC	CASSLDRVQETQYF
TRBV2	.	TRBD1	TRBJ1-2	TGTGCCAGCACCCTACAGGGGCGTGGCTACACCTTC	CASTLQGRGYTF
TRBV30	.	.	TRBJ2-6	TGTGCCTGGAGTACAGGTACCTCTGGGGCCAACGTCCTGACTTTC	CAWSTGTSGANVLTF
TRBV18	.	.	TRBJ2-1	TGTGCCAGCTCCCGGGAAGCCGATGAGCAGTTCTTC	CASSREADEQFF
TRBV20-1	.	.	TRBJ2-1	TGCAGCATCGTCCCCTACAATGAGCAGTTCTTC	CSIVPYNEQFF
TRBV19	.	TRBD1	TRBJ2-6	TGTGCCAGTAGTCGACGGCAGGGGGCGGGGGCCAACGTCCTGACTTTC	CASSRRQGAGANVLTF
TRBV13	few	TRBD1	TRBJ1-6	TGTGCCAGCAGCTTACAGGGGGCGTATAATTCACCCCTCCACTTT	CASSLQGAYNSPLHF
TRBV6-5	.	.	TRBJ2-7	TGTGCCAGCAGTTATCGATACGAGCAGTACTTC	CASSYRYEQYF
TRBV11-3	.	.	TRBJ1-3	TGTGCCAGCAGCTCCCGGGCGACACAGAACTCTGGAAACACCATATATTTT	CASSSRATQNSGNTIYF
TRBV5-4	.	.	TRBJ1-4	TGTGCCAGCAGCCTTGGGGAGGGATCTTGGGGGGAAAAACTGTTTTTT	CASSLGEGSWGEKLFF
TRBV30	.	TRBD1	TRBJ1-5	TGTGCCTGGAGCCGACAGGGGGATCAGCCCCAGCATTTT	CAWSRQGDQPQHF
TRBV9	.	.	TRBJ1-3	TGTGCCAGCAGCGTAGACCCCCTGGGGACAAGAAACACCATATATTTT	CASSVDPLGTRNTIYF
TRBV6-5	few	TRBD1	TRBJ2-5	TGTGCCTCGGACAGGGGCGGAGGTCCAGGAGAGACCCAGTACTTC	CASDRGGGPGETQYF
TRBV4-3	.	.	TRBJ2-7	TGCGCCAGCAGCCAAGTTTTAGGAGGCTACGAGCAGTACTTC	CASSQVLGGYEQYF
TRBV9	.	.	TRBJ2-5	TGTGCCAGCAGCGACTCAATTGCGGATGAAGAGACCCAGTACTTC	CASSDSIADEETQYF
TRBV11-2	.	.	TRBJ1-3	TGTGCCAGCATCGGACGGGACTCTGGAAACACCATATATTTT	CASIGRDSGNTIYF